The rows below give T cell receptor beta chains drawn from one sample of a study of post-analysis software for immune sequencing data. TCRdb itself ran the PCR reads through MiXCR, one entry per CDR3 protein. The sample comprises fewer than 850,000 distinct CDR3 sequences, 30% of which are singletons, and around 0.56% rests with the top ten. Sequencing was carried out using blood. The receptors derive from a girl under 18 with multiple sclerosis. Both conserved end residues are part of each CDR3. A D gene is named only where the DNA matches it firmly. Part of the rows lack a size; the others show once, few, many or a class for expanded clones.

TRBV12-3/TRBV12-4	NA	NA	TRBJ2-7	TGTGCCAGCAACCGACATGGGGTTGTCGAGCAGTACTTC	CASNRHGVVEQYF
TRBV27	TRBD1	NA	TRBJ1-1	TGTGCCACGTCCCGGGACAGTCACACTGAAGCTTTCTTT	CATSRDSHTEAFF
TRBV5-1	NA	NA	TRBJ2-7	TGCGCCAGCAGCCGTGCAGGGCCTTCTGAGGAAATATCCTACGAGCAGTACTTC	CASSRAGPSEEISYEQYF
TRBV10-3	TRBD1	NA	TRBJ2-7	TGTGCCATCAACCCAACAGGGGGTTCGGTATCCTACGAGCAGTACTTC	CAINPTGGSVSYEQYF
TRBV6-1	TRBD2	few	TRBJ2-3	TGTGCCAGCAGTGAACTCAGCGGGGGTCCAGATACGCAGTATTTT	CASSELSGGPDTQYF
TRBV6-5	NA	NA	TRBJ2-7	TGTGCCAGCAGTAGCGGACATTCTGCCTACGAGCAGTACTTC	CASSSGHSAYEQYF
TRBV5-6	TRBD2	NA	TRBJ2-5	TGTACCAGCAGCTTAGGCGGGAGGGGAAAGACCCAGTACTTC	CTSSLGGRGKTQYF
TRBV20-1	NA	few	TRBJ1-4	TGCAGTGCAGATTACAGGAGGGGTGATGAAAAACTGTTTTTT	CSADYRRGDEKLFF
TRBV10-3	NA	few	TRBJ2-3	TGTGCCATCAGTGGACTCCTTGATACGCAGTATTTT	CAISGLLDTQYF
TRBV20-1	NA	NA	TRBJ1-5	TGCAGTGCCAGCAAGGGGTTAGGCAATCAGCCCCAGCATTTT	CSASKGLGNQPQHF
TRBV2	NA	few	TRBJ2-5	TGTGCCAGCAGTGAATGGACGGGGAAAGAGACCCAGTACTTC	CASSEWTGKETQYF
TRBV7-2	TRBD1	few	TRBJ2-7	TGTGCCAGCAGCTTAAGGGTGCCCCGGGACAGGGGGTCATTCGGCTACGAGCAGTACTTC	CASSLRVPRDRGSFGYEQYF
TRBV20-1	NA	NA	TRBJ1-5	TGCAGTGCTACGGGACGCGGAGGGTGTCAGCCCCAGCATTTT	CSATGRGGCQPQHF
TRBV5-4	TRBD1	NA	TRBJ1-2	TGTGCCAGCAACTTGGGGACAGGGGCCTATGGCTACACCTTC	CASNLGTGAYGYTF
TRBV6-5	NA	NA	TRBJ1-1	TGTGCCAGCAGTTATCTTTTGAACACTGAAGCTTTCTTT	CASSYLLNTEAFF
TRBV2	TRBD1	NA	TRBJ2-7	TGTGCCAGCAGTGATTTTGCGACAGGGGAGAGGGGAGAGCAGTACTTC	CASSDFATGERGEQYF
TRBV5-1	NA	NA	TRBJ1-1	TGCGCCAGCAGCCTGGGGTGGGGAATTACTGAAGCTTTCTTT	CASSLGWGITEAFF
TRBV7-2	NA	NA	TRBJ2-7	TGTGCCAGCAGCTTGGGACGGATCTCCTACGAGCAGTACTTC	CASSLGRISYEQYF
TRBV3-1	TRBD2	NA	TRBJ2-2	TGTGCCAGCAGCCAAGATGGGGGGGAGAACACCGGGGAGCGGTTTTTT	CASSQDGGENTGERFF
TRBV5-1	NA	few	TRBJ2-3	TGCGCCAGCAGCTTGATTCGAGAGACAGATACGCAGTATTTT	CASSLIRETDTQYF
TRBV7-9	NA	few	TRBJ2-7	TGTGCCAGCAGCTCCTCTTCGGGGTTGGGCTCCTACGAGCAGTACTTC	CASSSSSGLGSYEQYF
TRBV27	NA	few	TRBJ2-4	TGTGCCAGCAGCGCCGGTGTAGCCAAAAACATTCAGTACTTC	CASSAGVAKNIQYF
TRBV28	NA	NA	TRBJ2-1	TGTGCCAGCAGTTTGGTTAGAGCCAAATCCAATGAGCAGTTCTTC	CASSLVRAKSNEQFF
TRBV20-1	NA	NA	TRBJ2-1	TGCAGTGCTAGAGGCGAAGATGGGACGGCTGAGCAGTTCTTC	CSARGEDGTAEQFF